This T cell receptor beta chain was retrieved from a study of low-dose radiotherapy and immunotherapy resistance in tumors. V lost 4 bases, J lost 6 bases, and 18 bases lay in between. The CDR3 length is 14 residues. In germline, CDR1 is SQVTM, CDR2 ANQGSEA. The time point is: after trial treatment. Indicated treatment: LDRT plus nivolumab, ipilimumab, low-dose cyclophosphamide and aspirin (RACIN trial). Priming of first-strand cDNA relied on TRAV- and TRBV-specific primers (covering alpha and beta chains). With a V-primer adapter and a constant-region primer, TCRs were amplified for about 20 PCR cycles. In vitro transcription served to amplify the isolated mRNA. Each CDR3 protein gets one entry after TCRdb re-called the reads with MiXCR. The sample holds fewer than 110,000 distinct CDR3 sequences, roughly 20% seen once.

The chain carries TRBV29-1 and TRBJ1-2, with D possibly being TRBD1 (5 bases). This specimen was PBMCs, taken after low-dose radiotherapy plus immunotherapy. The TCR sequence derives from a male donor with prostate cancer. In nucleotides, the CDR3 is TGCAGCGTTGGCTTCGGGGGTGGGAAAGATGGCTACACCTTC. It is translated as CSVGFGGGKDGYTF.